The next 21 T cell receptor beta chains were all read from a single sample in a study of glioma-infiltrating T cells. The iRepertoire nested amplicon-rescue multiplex PCR amplified TCR alpha and beta CDR3s from RNA. MiXCR was run by TCRdb on the multiplex PCR reads, yielding one entry per CDR3 protein. This table holds about 410,000 distinct CDR3 sequences, 41% found once. The sample comprised glioma tissue, nonneoplastic brain tissue, or PBMCs (not recorded which). The receptors shown here come from a human donor with low-grade glioma or glioblastoma, undergoing nonglioma brain surgery, or in good health (not recorded which).

The rearrangement uses TRBV4-2 and TRBJ2-5, with 10 nucleotides matching TRBD1. V shed 0 bases and J 0 bases; nucleotides not matched to a gene: 4. Germline V gene sequence: CDR1 LGHNA, CDR2 YNFKEQ. The CDR3 runs 17 residues. The CDR3 DNA sequence: TGTGCCAGCAGCCAAGATGGAGACAGGGGGCACCAAGAGACCCAGTACTTC. Translating it yields CASSQDGDRGHQETQYF.

As regards this clonotype: A much larger clone is a single base away; this may be a read error. The CDR3 does not end in the conserved phenylalanine or tryptophan, so this is likely a read error. The chain recombines TRBV6-2 or TRBV6-3 with TRBJ1-2, with D perhaps matching TRBD1 (6 bases). The CDR3 consists of 14 residues. Germline CDR1 reads MNHEY; CDR2 reads SVGEGT. V was pared by 6 bases and J by 3 bases, with 14 bases between. The CDR3 DNA sequence: TGTGCCAGCAGGGAGGGGGGGGCGGACTATGGCTACACCCTC. Its protein product is CASREGGADYGYTL.

Concerning this clonotype itself: The CDR3 end shows no conserved phenylalanine or tryptophan, and so a read error is likely. J is TRBJ2-1 and V is TRBV20-1; 9 bases match TRBD1. CDR3 size: 14 residues. Trimming took 6 bases from V and 2 from J; bases not matched to a gene: 5. The germline gives CDR1 DFQATT, CDR2 SNEGSKA (reference sequence). CDR3 bases: TGCAGTGCAAGAACAGGGGGCCCCTACAATGAGCAGTTCTTA. Translated: CSARTGGPYNEQFL.

This chain links TRBV27 with TRBJ2-4; tentative D call: TRBD2 (6 bases). The CDR3 is made up of 16 amino acids. Trimming took 2 bases from V and 3 from J, leaving 14 bases between them. CDR1 is MNHEY, CDR2 SMNVEV, per germline (reference sequence). CDR3 in DNA: TGTGCCAGCAGTTTAAACCCCGGGGGTGGCAAAAACATTCAGTACTTC. It codes for CASSLNPGGGKNIQYF.

As DNA, the CDR3 is TGTGCCAGCAGCCTACGGACAGTTAAAGCTTTCTTT. It is translated as CASSLRTVKAFF. V and J are TRBV7-9 and TRBJ1-1; maybe TRBD1 (6 bases). Germline assignment: CDR1 SEHNR and CDR2 FQNEAQ (reference sequence). The ends were cut back, 5 bases at V and 9 bases at J, with 13 bases in the middle. The CDR3 runs 12 residues.

The gene calls are TRBV4-1 and TRBJ2-7; tentatively, D is TRBD1 or TRBD2 (5 bases each). Germline V gives CDR1 MGHRA, CDR2 YSYEKL. The CDR3 runs 15 residues. Trimming shortened V by 3 bases and J by 1 base, and 13 bases separated the two germline ends. The CDR3 spells CASSQGTVFSYEQYF. CDR3 sequence (DNA): TGCGCCAGCAGCCAGGGGACGGTGTTTTCCTACGAGCAGTACTTC.

Many counts were recorded for this clonotype. V is TRBV12-3 or TRBV12-4 and J is TRBJ1-2; 7 positions agree with TRBD1. Unmatched junction bases numbered 4, after V lost 6 bases and J lost 6 bases. The CDR3 consists of 12 residues. The CDR3 spells CASSRGGDGYTF. The CDR3 nucleotides are TGTGCCAGCAGCAGGGGGGGAGATGGCTACACCTTC.

This clonotype was counted a few times. V gene TRBV28 combines with J gene TRBJ2-1; tentative D call: TRBD2 (6 bases). Trimming removed 2 bases at V and 0 bases at J, with 17 bases between. The CDR3 sequence is 18 residues long. Germline V lookup: CDR1 MDHEN, CDR2 SYDVKM. CDR3 nucleotides: TGTGCCAGCAGTTTACACCTAGCGCGGAGGGGCTCCTACAATGAGCAGTTCTTC. Translating gives CASSLHLARRGSYNEQFF. The whole variable domain, filled in from reference TRBV28 and TRBJ2-1, reads DVKVTQSSRYLVKRTGEKVFLECVQDMDHENMFWYRQDPGLGLRLIYFSYDVKMKEKGDIPEGYSVSREKKERFSLILESASTNQTSMYLCASSLHLARRGSYNEQFFGPGTRLTVL.

Points on this clonotype: This could be a read error, since a much larger clone is one nucleotide away. The rearrangement uses TRBV28 and TRBJ1-6; the D is unclear. Trimming shortened V by 5 bases and J by 10 bases, and 21 bases separated the two germline ends. The CDR3 is 16 amino acids. The V gene's germline CDR1 is MDHEN and CDR2 SYDVKM. The CDR3 DNA reads TGTGCCAGCAGTGGTTTACTCCGACCGGGCAGCTCACCCCTCCACTTT. Its protein product is CASSGLLRPGSSPLHF.

The chain recombines TRBV7-9 with TRBJ2-7, with 7 bases aligning to TRBD1. V dropped 5 bases and J dropped 6; count of bases not matched to a gene: 10. This CDR3 spans 14 amino acids. Germline CDR1 and CDR2: SEHNR and FQNEAQ (reference sequence). The CDR3 spells CASSPRPGGGEQYF. DNA for the CDR3: TGTGCCAGCAGCCCCCGCCCAGGGGGTGGCGAGCAGTACTTC.

The chain is built from TRBV27 and TRBJ2-4; 11 positions match TRBD2. The V segment lost 6 bases and the J segment 6 bases; nucleotides outside the gene matches: 7. Germline loops: CDR1 MNHEY, CDR2 SMNVEV (reference sequence). The CDR3 loop spans 15 amino acids. The CDR3 loop is CASSPGTSGLNIQYF. CDR3 DNA: TGTGCCAGCAGCCCCGGGACTAGCGGTTTAAACATTCAGTACTTC.

Worth noting for this clonotype: This could be a read error, since a much larger clone is one nucleotide away. The V call is TRBV11-2, the J call TRBJ1-5, with D perhaps TRBD1 (6 bases). This CDR3 region has 15 residues. The germline CDR1 and CDR2 sequences are SGHAT and FQNNGV. CDR3 sequence reads: CASSLQQGRNQPQDF. The CDR3 DNA is TGTGCCAGCAGCTTACAACAGGGCCGCAATCAGCCCCAGGATTTT.

This clonotype was detected only a few times. The J gene is TRBJ2-3, the V gene TRBV7-3, with unresolved D. This CDR3 comprises 14 residues. Per germline, CDR1 SGHTA and CDR2 FQGTGA. The germline V and J ends were trimmed by 2 bases and 6 bases, with 12 bases remaining between them. This CDR3 reads CASSLLEMGDTQYF. CDR3 DNA sequence: TGTGCCAGCAGCTTACTGGAGATGGGGGATACGCAGTATTTT.

On this clonotype itself: A much larger clonotype is one base distant, so this may be a read error. The chain joins TRBV20-1 to TRBJ2-5, with D maybe TRBD2 (6 bases). Germline values: CDR1 DFQATT, CDR2 SNEGSKA (reference sequence). The CDR3 runs to 12 residues. CDR3 in amino acids: CIASVGGETQYF. CDR3 DNA sequence: TGCATTGCTAGCGTTGGAGGAGAGACCCAGTACTTC.

On this clonotype: The junction does not match germline at one end; this may be a read error. The rearrangement uses TRBV7-2 and TRBJ2-1, with D maybe TRBD2 (7 bases). The germline V gene encodes CDR1 SGHTA and CDR2 FQGNSA. The CDR3 spans 14 residues. In DNA form, the CDR3 reads TGTGCCAGCATGGGTGGGGGGGCAGGAGAGACCCGGTACTTC. This gives the protein CASMGGGAGETRYF.

The CDR3 spells CSARGRDTQETQYF. DNA for the CDR3: TGCAGTGCTAGAGGACGGGACACCCAAGAGACCCAGTACTTC. This chain uses TRBV20-1 with TRBJ2-5, with D possibly matching TRBD1 (6 bases). The ends were cut back, 1 base at V and 1 base at J, with 10 bases in the middle. The CDR3 has 14 amino acids. Germline V lookup: CDR1 DFQATT, CDR2 SNEGSKA (reference sequence).

This sequence joins TRBV5-8 and TRBJ2-5; the D gene could be TRBD1 or TRBD2 (6 bases each). The CDR3 totals 16 residues. The V gene's germline CDR1 is SGHTS and CDR2 YDEGEE. V lost 4 bases, J lost 4 bases, and 20 bases lay in between. The CDR3 bases are TGTGCCAGCAGCGCATCCCCGATCGAGGGGGGAGAGACCCAGTACTTC. As protein: CASSASPIEGGETQYF. The full variable domain, completed using reference TRBV5-8 and TRBJ2-5, is EAGVTQSPTHLIKTRGQQATLRCSPISGHTSVYWYQQALGLGLQFLLWYDEGEERNRGNFPPRFSGRQFPNYSSELNVNALELEDSALYLCASSASPIEGGETQYFGPGTRLLVL.

Worth noting for this clonotype: This sequence may be a read error, since a much larger clone differs from it by one base. J is TRBJ2-7 and V is TRBV6-6, with 12 bases fitting TRBD2. Germline trimming cut 5 bases from V and 9 bases from J; bases unmatched to any gene: 11. This CDR3 region has 15 residues. Germline CDR1 reads MNHNY; CDR2 reads SVGAGI (reference sequence). CDR3: CASSPTTSGRSGQYF. In DNA, the CDR3 is TGTGCCAGCAGTCCGACGACTAGCGGGAGAAGCGGGCAGTACTTC.

Notes on this clonotype: The junction differs from germline at one of its ends, possibly a read error. The chain joins TRBV28 to TRBJ1-4; D is unresolved. Germline CDR1 reads MDHEN; CDR2 reads SYDVKM. The CDR3 extends over 16 amino acids. This chain's CDR3 is CASSLLKASANEKLVF. The CDR3 DNA follows: TGTGCCAGCAGTTTACTTAAAGCGTCTGCTAATGAAAAACTGGTTTTT.

Of note for this clonotype: A much bigger clone sits one base away, suggesting this may be a read error. The rearrangement uses TRBV6-5 and TRBJ2-2, with a weak D call TRBD1 (6 bases). Germline V gene sequence: CDR1 MNHEY, CDR2 SVGAGI. V shed 7 bases and J shed 16 bases, with 16 bases lying between them. The CDR3 is 11 amino acids. The CDR3 region is CASNQGPGAFF. For the CDR3, the DNA is TGTGCCAGCAATCAGGGTCCAGGGGCGTTTTTT.

The sample holds one count of this clonotype. Mismatch with germline at one junction end may stem from a read error. J is TRBJ2-1 and V is TRBV6-2 or TRBV6-3; 9 bases agree with TRBD1. Germline V gene data show CDR1 as MNHEY and CDR2 as SVGEGT. The CDR3 loop spans 15 amino acids. In DNA form, the CDR3 reads TGTGCCAGCAGCCACAGGGGGCACTCCTACAATGAGCCGTTCTTC. It specifies CASSHRGHSYNEPFF.